This T cell receptor beta chain is drawn from a study of blood T cell repertoires in COVID-19. About the study: The United States, Italy and Spain provided the acute and convalescent COVID-19 samples. In each case, the material was cDNA or gDNA derived from T cells, B-cell-depleted T cells, or PBMCs.

The CDR3 loop spans 14 amino acids. Trimming removed 7 bases at V and 4 bases at J, with 14 bases between. The germline V gene encodes CDR1 SEHNR and CDR2 FQNEAQ (reference sequence). In the authors' workflow: Estimation of nucleated cell counts relied on the amplification of reference gene primers. Generated by immunoSEQ multiplex PCR, the TCRdb table keeps only in-frame clones and is missing some. The DNA was the basis for D and trimming; V, J and clone size are from that table. In the table there are roughly 30,000 clones, roughly three quarters of which are singletons. The V gene is TRBV7-9, the J gene TRBJ2-1; TRBD2 might be the D (7 bases). The source material was peripheral blood. The clonotype comes from a man between 70 and 80 years old with acute or convalescent COVID-19. CDR3 nucleotide sequence: TGTGCCAGCACCGCGGGGGCGGGTTACAATGAGCAGTTCTTC. It yields the protein CASTAGAGYNEQFF. Looking up the rest from reference TRBV7-9 and TRBJ2-1 gives the full variable domain: DTGVSQNPRHKITKRGQNVTFRCDPISEHNRLYWYRQTLGQGPEFLTYFQNEAQLEKSRLLSDRFSAERPKGSFSTLEIQRTEQGDSAMYLCASTAGAGYNEQFFGPGTRLTVL.